The 14 T cell receptor beta chains given below trace back to one sample, sequenced in a study of T cells in narcolepsy. TCRdb's table, derived via immunoSEQ multiplex PCR, lists solely in-frame clones and lacks some. The table has more than 20,000 clones, 81% seen once. Sequencing was carried out using memory (CD45RA-) CD4+ T cells from blood. The receptors were gathered from a human donor in good health.

This chain connects TRBV19 to TRBJ2-7; possibly TRBD1 or TRBD2 for D (5 bases each). Trimming stripped 1 base from V and 6 bases from J, with 10 bases between. This CDR3 contains 13 residues. The germline V gene encodes CDR1 LNHDA and CDR2 SQIVND (reference sequence). CDR3: CASSIVQGVEQYF. CDR3 sequence (DNA): TGTGCCAGTAGTATAGTCCAGGGAGTCGAGCAGTACTTC.

This chain uses TRBV7-9 with TRBJ2-7; maybe TRBD2 (5 bases). The V end lost 5 bases, the J end lost 7 bases, and 9 bases lay between the germline ends. Germline CDR1 is SEHNR and CDR2 is FQNEAQ (reference sequence). The CDR3 loop spans 11 amino acids. The CDR3 is CASSAPGEQYF. CDR3 coding DNA: TGTGCCAGCAGCGCTCCGGGGGAGCAGTACTTC.

The chain recombines TRBV7-2 with TRBJ2-3, with TRBD2 matching over 12 bases. CDR3 length equals 18 residues. CDR1 is SGHTA and CDR2 is FQGNSA in the germline V gene. Trimming removed 5 bases from V and 3 bases from J; junction bases left unmatched: 12. The CDR3 coding sequence is TGTGCCAGCAGCCCGAACCGCCTAGCGGGGGGGCGGACAGATACGCAGTATTTT. Residues: CASSPNRLAGGRTDTQYF.

The chain is built from TRBV10-3 and TRBJ2-7, with 9 bases fitting TRBD1. This CDR3 has 13 residues. The J segment lost 4 bases and the V segment lost 5 bases, leaving 3 bases of the junction unmatched. Germline CDR1 is ENHRY and CDR2 is SYGVKD. The CDR3 DNA reads TGTGCCATCAGTCGGACAGGGGCTTACGAGCAGTACTTC. It yields the protein CAISRTGAYEQYF.

The sample holds one count of this clone. This CDR3 is CASRVRETQYF. In nucleotides, the CDR3 is TGTGCCAGCAGGGTACGAGAGACCCAGTACTTC. The chain uses TRBV28 and TRBJ2-5; D gene ambiguous. Trimming left V 6 bases short and J 4 bases short, with 6 bases between. Germline lookup yields CDR1 MDHEN and CDR2 SYDVKM. The CDR3 has 11 amino acids.

The chain uses TRBV5-4 and TRBJ1-1; D not resolved. Germline V gives CDR1 SGHNT, CDR2 YYREEE (reference sequence). The ends were cut back, 9 bases at V and 5 bases at J, with 20 bases in the middle. The CDR3 runs 14 residues. In DNA form, the CDR3 reads TGTGCCACAAAGACCCACCCGGGTCGAACTGAAGCTTTCTTT. Its protein is CATKTHPGRTEAFF.

The rearrangement uses TRBV19 and TRBJ2-1; 7 bases align to TRBD2. This CDR3 contains 17 residues. V shed 1 base and J 9 bases; nucleotides not matched to a gene: 15. The V gene's germline CDR1 is LNHDA and CDR2 SQIVND (reference sequence). For the CDR3, the DNA is TGTGCCAGTAGTATAGTCAGGGCTGGGGGGGGTTATGGTGAGCAGTTCTTC. Residues: CASSIVRAGGGYGEQFF.

The V gene is TRBV25-1, the J gene TRBJ1-2, with TRBD1 identical over 7 bases. The CDR3 length is 15 residues. The J segment lost 4 bases and the V segment lost 3 bases, leaving 8 bases of the junction unmatched. Germline assignment: CDR1 MGHDK and CDR2 SYGVNS. CDR3 sequence: CASSEGNRGSYGYTF. Written as DNA, the CDR3 is TGTGCCAGCAGTGAGGGAAACAGGGGAAGCTATGGCTACACCTTC.

This chain uses TRBV9 with TRBJ2-3, with D perhaps matching TRBD2 (6 bases). The CDR3 loop spans 15 amino acids. The V gene lost 2 bases and the J gene lost 0 bases, with 10 bases spanning the gap. Germline values: CDR1 SGDLS, CDR2 YYNGEE. DNA of the CDR3: TGTGCCAGCAGCGTGCTAGCGTCTAGCACAGATACGCAGTATTTT. Encoded protein: CASSVLASSTDTQYF.

The rearrangement uses TRBV7-9 and TRBJ1-1; D gene uncertain. Germline V lookup: CDR1 SEHNR, CDR2 FQNEAQ (reference sequence). The CDR3 length is 14 residues. V lost 7 bases and J lost 0, with 12 bases in between. The CDR3 DNA sequence: TGTGCCAGCAACCCGGCCCGGGTGAACACTGAAGCTTTCTTT. Its translation is CASNPARVNTEAFF.

The chain uses TRBV9 and TRBJ1-4; perhaps TRBD1 as D (6 bases). The CDR3 extends over 15 amino acids. Germline loops: CDR1 SGDLS, CDR2 YYNGEE. Trimming cost V 0 bases and J 2 bases, with 8 bases left between them. Here the CDR3 reads CASSVEGGTNEKLFF. CDR3 nucleotides: TGTGCCAGCAGCGTAGAGGGGGGTACTAATGAAAAACTGTTTTTT. Combining the CDR3 with reference TRBV9 and TRBJ1-4 gives the whole variable domain DSGVTQTPKHLITATGQRVTLRCSPRSGDLSVYWYQQSLDQGLQFLIQYYNGEERAKGNILERFSAQQFPDLHSELNLSSLELGDSALYFCASSVEGGTNEKLFFGSGTQLSVL.

The chain joins TRBV30 to TRBJ1-6; D unresolved. Trimming removed 4 bases from V and 3 bases from J, with 7 bases in between. CDR1 is GTSNPN, CDR2 SVGIG, per germline (reference sequence). This CDR3 is 13 amino acids long. The CDR3 DNA sequence: TGTGCCTGGAAGCCAAACTATAATTCACCCCTCCACTTT. Encoded protein: CAWKPNYNSPLHF.

The CDR3 here is CASSRAGTGPSGANVLTF. The CDR3 bases are TGTGCCAGCAGTCGAGCCGGGACAGGTCCCTCTGGGGCCAACGTCCTGACTTTC. This sequence joins TRBV28 and TRBJ2-6; 8 bases line up with TRBD1. The CDR3 covers 18 residues. Germline CDR1 MDHEN, CDR2 SYDVKM. V lost 5 bases and J lost 0; bases outside the gene matches: 9.

The rearrangement links TRBV9 to TRBJ2-3; D remains unclear. Trimming pared 4 bases from V and 5 bases from J, leaving 11 bases between. Germline V gene lookup returns CDR1 SGDLS and CDR2 YYNGEE. The CDR3 totals 13 residues. The CDR3 reads CASSTRVGDTQYF. DNA for the CDR3: TGTGCCAGCAGCACCCGTGTCGGAGATACGCAGTATTTT.